Shown below are 17 T cell receptor beta chains from a single sample sequenced in a study of shared T cell receptors in the human thymus. Libraries were prepared by immunoSEQ multiplex PCR; TCRdb keeps only in-frame clonotypes and omits some of them. The repertoire consists of roughly 660,000 clones, with roughly 90% occurring once and the leading ten covering about 0.01%. A further study also used this sample, focusing on human thymus T cells.

The sequencing input was thymocytes. Receptors were obtained from a boy under two years old with a congenital heart defect.

The chain carries TRBV11-3 and TRBJ2-1; 8 bases align to TRBD2. Looked up from germline, CDR1 is SGHNT and CDR2 is YENEEA. V lost 2 bases to trimming and J lost 15 bases; unmatched junction nucleotides: 6. There are 12 residues in the CDR3. The CDR3 is CASSLTGGGRFF. DNA for the CDR3: TGTGCCAGCAGCTTAACGGGAGGGGGTAGGTTCTTC.

This chain joins TRBV12-1 and TRBJ1-5; the table assigns TRBD1, which was not confirmed against the DNA. TRBV12-1 is tagged as a pseudogene. CDR3 size: 20 residues. CDR3 coding DNA: TGTGCCAGCAGCTTTGACCCCCCGGGACAGGGAGCGATTAGCAATCAGCCCCAGCATTTT. Translation gives CASSFDPPGQGAISNQPQHF.

In this sample, this clone turned up once. The V gene is TRBV9, the J gene TRBJ2-1; 11 bases are a match to TRBD2. CDR1 is SGDLS and CDR2 is YYNGEE in the germline V gene. This CDR3 comprises 15 residues. J gave up 8 bases and V 4 bases, and 8 bases lay outside the gene matches. DNA for the CDR3: TGTGCCAGCAGCACGATAGCGGGAGGGCCCGATGAGCAGTTCTTC. Protein: CASSTIAGGPDEQFF.

The chain has TRBV5-6 and TRBJ2-1, with 13 nucleotides matching TRBD2. CDR3 length: 15 residues. The germline V gene encodes CDR1 SGHDT and CDR2 YYEEEE. Losses at the gene ends were 4 bases for V and 9 bases for J; bases not matched to a gene: 7. The CDR3, as DNA: TGTGCCAGCAGCCTGGGACTAGCGGGAAGGGGTGAGCAGTTCTTC. As protein: CASSLGLAGRGEQFF.

This chain links TRBV2 with TRBJ2-1; TRBD2 aligns across 13 bases. Per germline, CDR1 SNHLY and CDR2 FYNNEI. V trimming: 7 bases; J trimming: 0 bases; junction bases outside the gene matches: 12. The CDR3 runs to 19 residues. CDR3 nucleotides: TGTGCCAGCAAGCGACTAGCGGGAGGCCCTCAACCCTCCTACAATGAGCAGTTCTTC. Translated, it gives CASKRLAGGPQPSYNEQFF.

The chain carries TRBV19 and TRBJ2-1; 9 nucleotides agree with TRBD2. With V trimmed by 1 base and J by 6 bases, 10 bases remained unmatched. The CDR3 runs 17 residues. Germline CDR1 LNHDA, CDR2 SQIVND (reference sequence). The CDR3 sequence is CASSIGGSGSIINEQFF. CDR3 nucleotides: TGTGCCAGTAGTATAGGGGGTAGCGGGAGTATTATCAATGAGCAGTTCTTC.

This rearrangement joins TRBV14 to TRBJ2-7, with D perhaps TRBD2 (5 bases). This CDR3 has 15 amino acids. Germline V lookup: CDR1 SGHDN, CDR2 FVKESK. The V and J ends lost 4 bases and 0 bases respectively, with 13 bases between them. This chain's CDR3 is CASSRTRYPSYEQYF. CDR3 nucleotides: TGTGCCAGCAGCCGCACTAGATACCCCTCCTACGAGCAGTACTTC.

The chain couples TRBV28 to TRBJ2-7; 7 bases line up with TRBD1. Germline assignment: CDR1 MDHEN and CDR2 SYDVKM. The CDR3 contains 14 residues. J lost 4 bases, V lost 3 bases, and 6 bases had no gene match. The CDR3 sequence: CASSFVGTAYEQYF. DNA of the CDR3: TGTGCCAGCAGTTTCGTAGGGACAGCGTACGAGCAGTACTTC.

The chain carries TRBV5-4 and TRBJ1-2; 10 bases agree with TRBD1. Trimming removed 4 bases from V and 2 bases from J; junction bases left unmatched: 8. The germline V gene has CDR1 SGHNT and CDR2 YYREEE (reference sequence). The CDR3 is 16 residues long. In nucleotides, the CDR3 is TGTGCCAGCAGCAGGAGGGGGGACAGGGGAAACTATGGCTACACCTTC. Translating gives CASSRRGDRGNYGYTF.

In DNA, the CDR3 is TGTGCCAGCAGCCCGCAGTTAGAAGCGGGAGGGGGAGAGACCCAGTACTTC. It translates to CASSPQLEAGGGETQYF. The J gene is TRBJ2-5, the V gene TRBV7-6, with 10 bases aligning to TRBD2. V lost 5 bases to trimming and J lost 4 bases; unmatched junction nucleotides: 13. This CDR3 is built from 17 residues. From germline, CDR1 is SGHVS and CDR2 FNYEAQ.

This chain connects TRBV7-9 to TRBJ2-3, with TRBD1 matching 10 bases. Germline-derived CDR1 and CDR2 are SEHNR and FQNEAQ (reference sequence). J was trimmed by 3 bases and V by 1 base; bases with no gene match: 4. This CDR3 has 16 residues. CDR3 DNA: TGTGCCAGCAGCTTAGGAGGGACAGGGGTGACAGATACGCAGTATTTT. It yields the protein CASSLGGTGVTDTQYF.

The rearrangement uses TRBV7-2 and TRBJ2-2, with TRBD2 matching 13 bases. This CDR3 is 17 amino acids long. The V segment lost 3 bases and the J segment 0 bases; nucleotides outside the gene matches: 1. Per germline, CDR1 SGHTA and CDR2 FQGNSA. The CDR3 spells CASSLGLAGPNTGELFF. The DNA for the CDR3 is TGTGCCAGCAGCTTGGGACTAGCGGGACCGAACACCGGGGAGCTGTTTTTT. Complete variable domain (other parts from reference TRBV7-2 and TRBJ2-2): GAGVSQSPSNKVTEKGKDVELRCDPISGHTALYWYRQSLGQGLEFLIYFQGNSAPDKSGLPSDRFSAERTGGSVSTLTIQRTQQEDSAVYLCASSLGLAGPNTGELFFGEGSRLTVL.

The chain recombines TRBV4-1 with TRBJ2-1, with TRBD1 as a possible D gene (5 bases). The V end lost 0 bases, the J end lost 5 bases, and 26 bases lay between the germline ends. The length of the CDR3 is 20 residues. Germline CDR1 and CDR2: MGHRA and YSYEKL. CDR3 nucleotide sequence: TGCGCCAGCAGCCAAGATGAGCGCGGACAAACCTCGATCCGGGACAATGAGCAGTTCTTC. Translation: CASSQDERGQTSIRDNEQFF.

V gene TRBV10-3 combines with J gene TRBJ1-5; 7 bases map to TRBD1. The germline gives CDR1 ENHRY, CDR2 SYGVKD. The length of the CDR3 is 15 residues. J was trimmed by 6 bases and V by 2 bases; bases with no gene match: 7. CDR3 nucleotide sequence: TGTGCCATCAGTGAGGTACAGGGGTCGCCTCAGCCCCAGCATTTT. Encoded protein: CAISEVQGSPQPQHF.

The genes are TRBV14 and TRBJ2-7; D gene uncertain. The CDR3 contains 13 residues. Looked up from germline, CDR1 is SGHDN and CDR2 is FVKESK. V lost 0 bases and J 12 bases, leaving 15 bases between the germline ends. For the CDR3, the DNA is TGTGCCAGCAGCCAAGATATAGGCCGGGTCCGGTACTTC. Translating gives CASSQDIGRVRYF.

V gene TRBV4-1 combines with J gene TRBJ2-3; 7 positions match TRBD2. The CDR3 is made up of 18 amino acids. The V gene's germline CDR1 is MGHRA and CDR2 YSYEKL. V lost 0 bases to trimming and J lost 2 bases; unmatched junction nucleotides: 11. The CDR3 protein is CASSQEEGLADHTDTQYF. The DNA of the CDR3 is TGCGCCAGCAGCCAAGAAGAGGGGCTAGCGGATCACACAGATACGCAGTATTTT.

The chain couples TRBV5-6 to TRBJ1-2; 11 bases agree with TRBD1. The germline gives CDR1 SGHDT, CDR2 YYEEEE. The CDR3 is 16 amino acids. V trimming: 0 bases; J trimming: 2 bases; junction bases outside the gene matches: 3. The CDR3 protein is CASSLAGQGVNYGYTF. CDR3 nucleotide sequence: TGTGCCAGCAGCTTGGCGGGACAGGGGGTGAACTATGGCTACACCTTC.